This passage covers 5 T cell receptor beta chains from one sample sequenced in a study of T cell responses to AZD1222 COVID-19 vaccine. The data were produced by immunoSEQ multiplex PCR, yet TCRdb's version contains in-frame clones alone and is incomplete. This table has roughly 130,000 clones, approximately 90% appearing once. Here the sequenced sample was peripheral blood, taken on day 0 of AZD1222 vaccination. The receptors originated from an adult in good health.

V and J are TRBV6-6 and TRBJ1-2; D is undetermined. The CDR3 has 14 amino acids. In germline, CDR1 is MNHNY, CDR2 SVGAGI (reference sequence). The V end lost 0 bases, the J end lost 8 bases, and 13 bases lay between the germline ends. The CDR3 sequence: CASSYSPRQNGYTF. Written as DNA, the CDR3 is TGTGCCAGCAGTTACTCTCCGAGGCAGAACGGCTACACCTTC.

Here the CDR3 reads CASSQDSRFPGELFF. The CDR3 DNA is TGCGCCAGCAGCCAAGATAGTAGGTTCCCCGGGGAGCTGTTTTTT. This chain uses TRBV4-3 with TRBJ2-2, with D uncertain. Germline-derived CDR1 and CDR2 are LGHNA and YSLEER. The CDR3 contains 15 residues. Deletions cut 0 bases from V and 6 bases from J, with 11 bases between.

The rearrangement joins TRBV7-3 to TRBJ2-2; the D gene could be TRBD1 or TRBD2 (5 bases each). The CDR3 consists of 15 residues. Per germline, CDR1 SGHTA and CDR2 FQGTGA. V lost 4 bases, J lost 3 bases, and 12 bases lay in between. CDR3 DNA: TGTGCCAGCAGCTCAGCCGGGACCTACACCGGGGAGCTGTTTTTT. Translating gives CASSSAGTYTGELFF.

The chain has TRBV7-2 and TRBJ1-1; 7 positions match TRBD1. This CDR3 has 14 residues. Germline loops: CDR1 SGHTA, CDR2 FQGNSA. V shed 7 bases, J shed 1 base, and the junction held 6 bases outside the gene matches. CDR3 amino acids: CASILDRENTEAFF. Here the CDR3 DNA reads TGTGCCAGCATTCTAGACAGGGAGAACACTGAAGCTTTCTTT.

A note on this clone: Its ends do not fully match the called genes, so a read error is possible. CDR3 nucleotide sequence: TGTGCCACCAGTGATGACTTGCAAGATACCCAGTACTTC. This codes for CATSDDLQDTQYF. The chain couples TRBV24-1 to TRBJ2-5; D gene uncertain. Germline assignment: CDR1 KGHDR and CDR2 SFDVKD. This CDR3 comprises 13 residues.